This entry features one T cell receptor (beta chain) sequence. Its binding antigen is unknown. Base qualities are missing; no much larger clone stands one base away. Whole blood was collected in K2EDTA tubes by collaborating institutions according to the institutions' own protocols. For TCRbeta analysis, collaborator samples were shipped as frozen whole blood, as isolated PBMCs, or as DNA extracted from either sample type. The data are from a study of blood T cell repertoires in COVID-19 (TCRdb year 2020). General notes on the study: Collaborator samples came from the United States, Italy and Spain and covered acute and convalescent phases of COVID-19. The material from the prospective study consisted of cDNA or gDNA derived from T cells, B-cell-depleted T cells, or PBMCs. The dataset comprised deeply sampled blood TCRbeta repertoires from subjects exposed to, actively infected with, or recovered from COVID-19. A freely available public database, intended as a resource for researchers studying the immune response to SARS-CoV-2, is where the repertoires were released. Samples were obtained from the ongoing ImmuneRACE study (first 160 participants) and from over 1,000 subjects provided by 6 global collaborators. Nearly every sample came with metadata listing a de-identified subject ID, COVID-19 status, age in years and sex. Where available, HLA class I and class II types were taken from metadata supplied by the sample provider and were not determined by assay-based typing.

What the study reported, not specific to this receptor: Clinical and demographic metadata were provided uncurated, with the amount varying by source and participant.

Counted from cysteine to phenylalanine, this CDR3 has 12 amino acids. The read is trimmed to its CDR3 DNA, 36 bases read in frame from base 1. At the junction V is shortened by 7 bases and J by 5 bases, with 9 bases in between. CDR1 SNHLY and CDR2 FYNNEI were looked up in the germline V gene. TCRbeta CDR3 regions were amplified from genomic DNA by means of the immunoSEQ Assay, a bias-controlled multiplex PCR. The paper's processing steps were these. Within the assay, amplification of reference gene primers was used to estimate how many nucleated cells each sample contained. To quantify the absolute abundance of each unique TCRbeta CDR3 rearrangement, sequence reads were collapsed and filtered. For each sample, productive Simpson clonality was calculated by taking the square root of Simpson's diversity index across productive rearrangements. In TCRdb, the immuneACCESS table is reduced to in-frame sequences with V and J assigned. These tables do not hold every clone; where another copy was compared, an unresolved V gene accounts for under half, and the others remain unexplained. Clone size and V and J calls were adopted from that table, with D and trimming inferred from the DNA. The sample includes 70,000 to 95,000 clones, with more than 80% observed a single time. The leading ten clones occupy less than 15% of the sample.

Sequencing used peripheral blood. The receptor was isolated from a human donor in a cohort sampled during active COVID-19. The chain is encoded by TRBV2 joined to TRBJ1-3; confidence is insufficient to name the D gene. The CDR3 amino acid sequence is: CASNAYRNTIYF. The DNA sequence is as follows: TGTGCCAGCAACGCCTATAGAAACACCATATATTTT.